The present TCR beta chain was sequenced within a study of T-cell reconstitution after alpha-beta-depleted transplantation in children. Unique molecular identifiers were incorporated during preparation of the TCRbeta library. Via MiXCR, TCRdb re-called the PCR reads, giving one row per CDR3 protein. The repertoire includes about 90,000 distinct CDR3 sequences, 15% to 19% of them detected once, and 15% to 20% sits in the top ten. This clonotype was sampled from a male patient aged 2 to 9 who had a stem cell transplant for acute lymphoblastic leukemia, so the T cells may come from the graft donor. The sequences come from PBMCs, mostly from graft donor cells, collected 180 days after TCRalphabeta/CD19-depleted stem cell transplant.

In DNA, the CDR3 is TGTGCCAGCTCACCACCGGTGGGGCCGAACACCGGGGAGCTGTTTTTT. It specifies CASSPPVGPNTGELFF. The chain employs TRBV18 and TRBJ2-2; possible D gene TRBD1, 5 bases. The germline V gene has CDR1 KGHSH and CDR2 LQKENI. There are 16 residues in the CDR3. With 0 bases removed from V and 0 bases from J, the gap between germline ends came to 8 bases.